This T cell receptor (beta chain) was captured in a study of CD8 T cells in Susac syndrome. Study-wide results and limits: The study conceded that its TCR sequencing and HLA analysis involved relatively few individuals.

Germline lookup yields CDR1 SQVTM and CDR2 ANQGSEA. V lost 1 base and J 0 bases, leaving 8 bases between the germline ends. This CDR3 has 14 amino acids. Random hexamers were used to reverse transcribe the RNA input (about 0.45 to 1 ug). Amplification of TCR beta CDR3 across 54 Vbeta and 13 Jbeta was performed with immunoSEQ multiplex PCR. TCRdb used MiXCR to reprocess the immunoSEQ multiplex PCR reads, holding one entry per CDR3 protein. The data contain 150,000 to 200,000 distinct CDR3 sequences, over 85% of them singletons. The authors sequenced TCR beta from blood CD8+ and CD4+ T cells. TEMRA cells were FACS-enriched, with CD8+ and CD4+ T cells isolated negatively. Concerning this clonotype itself: The antigen is undetermined.

The source material was CD4+ T cells from PBMCs. The chain combines TRBV29-1 with TRBJ2-3; perhaps TRBD1 as D (5 bases). The clonotype comes from a human donor in good health. The DNA for the CDR3 is TGCAGCGTTGAAGGCAGGGCCAGCACAGATACGCAGTATTTT. It codes for CSVEGRASTDTQYF.